A selection of T cell receptor beta chains follows, all from one sample in a study of blood T cell repertoires in COVID-19. Libraries were prepared by immunoSEQ multiplex PCR; TCRdb keeps only in-frame clonotypes and omits some of them. The sample comprises around 130,000 clones, about 85% of which are singletons, and approximately 2.4% rests with the top ten. Sequencing was performed on peripheral blood. These receptors were obtained from a human donor with COVID-19, enrolled during active disease. The donor label of this sample is uncertain. The CDR3 runs from the conserved cysteine through the conserved F or W. The order of the fields is clone size, J gene, V gene, D gene, CDR3 protein, CDR3 DNA. The D gene is left open where the match is weak. Size tells how often a clone was seen (once, few, many) or the class of an expanded clone, and some rows leave it out.

clone size: NA; J gene: TRBJ2-5; V gene: TRBV11-2; D gene: TRBD2; CDR3 protein: CATAGEDGTQYF; CDR3 DNA: TGTGCCACCGCGGGGGAGGACGGGACCCAGTACTTC
clone size: NA; J gene: TRBJ2-5; V gene: TRBV12-3/TRBV12-4; D gene: NA; CDR3 protein: CASSLGPRETQYF; CDR3 DNA: TGTGCCAGCAGTTTAGGCCCGAGGGAGACCCAGTACTTC
clone size: NA; J gene: TRBJ2-7; V gene: TRBV6-1; D gene: NA; CDR3 protein: CASTPIIGYEQYF; CDR3 DNA: TGTGCCAGCACCCCAATTATCGGCTACGAGCAGTACTTC
clone size: NA; J gene: TRBJ1-2; V gene: TRBV19; D gene: TRBD1; CDR3 protein: CASKRDRNYGYTF; CDR3 DNA: TGTGCCAGTAAAAGGGACAGGAACTATGGCTACACCTTC
clone size: NA; J gene: TRBJ2-2; V gene: TRBV10-1; D gene: NA; CDR3 protein: CASSGLGRTNTGELFF; CDR3 DNA: TGCGCCAGCAGTGGGCTGGGGCGGACCAACACCGGGGAGCTGTTTTTT
clone size: NA; J gene: TRBJ2-7; V gene: TRBV9; D gene: TRBD2; CDR3 protein: CASSVGGDSYEQYF; CDR3 DNA: TGTGCCAGCAGCGTCGGGGGGGACTCCTACGAGCAGTACTTC
clone size: NA; J gene: TRBJ2-1; V gene: TRBV4-1; D gene: TRBD1; CDR3 protein: CASSRGQGGYNEQFF; CDR3 DNA: TGCGCCAGCAGCCGGGGACAGGGGGGATACAATGAGCAGTTCTTC
clone size: NA; J gene: TRBJ1-6; V gene: TRBV25-1; D gene: NA; CDR3 protein: CASSEERTAYNSPLHF; CDR3 DNA: TGTGCCAGCAGTGAGGAGAGGACAGCTTATAATTCACCCCTCCACTTT
clone size: NA; J gene: TRBJ2-1; V gene: TRBV5-1; D gene: NA; CDR3 protein: CASSRPRGGAYNEQFF; CDR3 DNA: TGCGCCAGCAGTCGTCCAAGGGGAGGAGCCTACAATGAGCAGTTCTTC
clone size: NA; J gene: TRBJ1-3; V gene: TRBV30; D gene: NA; CDR3 protein: CAWSVRRGIGNTIYF; CDR3 DNA: TGTGCCTGGAGTGTACGCAGGGGTATTGGAAACACCATATATTTT
clone size: NA; J gene: TRBJ1-5; V gene: TRBV19; D gene: TRBD1; CDR3 protein: CASSRRGTGTFNSNQPQHF; CDR3 DNA: TGTGCCAGTAGTCGCCGTGGGACAGGCACCTTTAATAGCAATCAGCCCCAGCATTTT
clone size: NA; J gene: TRBJ1-4; V gene: TRBV3-1/TRBV3-2; D gene: TRBD1; CDR3 protein: CASSQTTGGGEKLFF; CDR3 DNA: TGTGCCAGCAGCCAGACGACAGGGGGGGGCGAAAAACTGTTTTTT
clone size: NA; J gene: TRBJ1-1; V gene: TRBV27; D gene: NA; CDR3 protein: CASSFSGEFATEAFF; CDR3 DNA: TGTGCCAGCAGTTTCTCAGGGGAGTTCGCCACTGAAGCTTTCTTT
clone size: NA; J gene: TRBJ2-5; V gene: TRBV21-1; D gene: NA; CDR3 protein: CASSKRQIAGGPQETQYF; CDR3 DNA: TGTGCCAGCAGCAAAAGACAGATAGCGGGAGGGCCCCAAGAGACCCAGTACTTC
clone size: NA; J gene: TRBJ2-1; V gene: TRBV29-1; D gene: NA; CDR3 protein: CSGGRDRGNEQFF; CDR3 DNA: TGCAGCGGAGGGCGGGATAGAGGGAATGAGCAGTTCTTC
clone size: NA; J gene: TRBJ2-7; V gene: TRBV3-1/TRBV3-2; D gene: NA; CDR3 protein: CASSLGLADAYEQYF; CDR3 DNA: TGTGCCAGCAGCCTCGGATTAGCGGATGCCTACGAGCAGTACTTC
clone size: few; J gene: TRBJ1-2; V gene: TRBV28; D gene: TRBD1; CDR3 protein: CASLGGLYGYTF; CDR3 DNA: TGTGCCAGCCTAGGGGGCCTCTATGGCTACACCTTC
clone size: NA; J gene: TRBJ2-3; V gene: TRBV4-2; D gene: TRBD2; CDR3 protein: CASSQTSGLTDTQYF; CDR3 DNA: TGTGCCAGCAGCCAGACTAGCGGACTCACAGATACGCAGTATTTT
clone size: NA; J gene: TRBJ2-1; V gene: TRBV7-2; D gene: NA; CDR3 protein: CASSRKTSAHEQFF; CDR3 DNA: TGTGCCAGCAGCCGCAAGACTTCCGCCCATGAGCAGTTCTTC
clone size: once; J gene: TRBJ2-5; V gene: TRBV7-2; D gene: NA; CDR3 protein: CASSLGGNYYFQETQYF; CDR3 DNA: TGTGCCAGCAGCTTAGGCGGGAACTACTACTTCCAAGAGACCCAGTACTTC
clone size: NA; J gene: TRBJ2-3; V gene: TRBV9; D gene: TRBD1; CDR3 protein: CASSAHRGRFPTPSDTQYF; CDR3 DNA: TGTGCCAGCAGCGCGCACAGGGGGCGCTTCCCAACGCCATCAGATACGCAGTATTTT
clone size: NA; J gene: TRBJ1-1; V gene: TRBV30; D gene: NA; CDR3 protein: CAWSVLQGGTPFF; CDR3 DNA: TGTGCCTGGAGTGTACTTCAGGGAGGAACGCCTTTCTTT
clone size: NA; J gene: TRBJ2-7; V gene: TRBV12-3/TRBV12-4; D gene: TRBD2; CDR3 protein: CASSLAGGDEQYF; CDR3 DNA: TGTGCCAGCAGTTTAGCTGGGGGGGACGAGCAGTACTTC
clone size: once; J gene: TRBJ1-2; V gene: TRBV5-1; D gene: NA; CDR3 protein: CASSLEGARGYTF; CDR3 DNA: TGCGCCAGCAGCTTGGAAGGGGCCCGGGGCTACACCTTC
clone size: NA; J gene: TRBJ2-7; V gene: TRBV2; D gene: NA; CDR3 protein: CATRQDTSYEQYF; CDR3 DNA: TGTGCCACTCGACAGGACACCTCCTACGAGCAGTACTTC
clone size: NA; J gene: TRBJ2-2; V gene: TRBV7-3; D gene: NA; CDR3 protein: CASSLENTGELFF; CDR3 DNA: TGTGCCAGCAGCCTAGAAAACACCGGGGAGCTGTTTTTT
clone size: NA; J gene: TRBJ2-7; V gene: TRBV20-1; D gene: NA; CDR3 protein: CSAMTGREQYF; CDR3 DNA: TGCAGTGCTATGACAGGGAGGGAGCAGTACTTC
clone size: NA; J gene: TRBJ1-2; V gene: TRBV25-1; D gene: NA; CDR3 protein: CASSESMGGRLGYTF; CDR3 DNA: TGTGCCAGCAGTGAATCGATGGGGGGGAGGCTTGGCTACACCTTC
clone size: NA; J gene: TRBJ2-6; V gene: TRBV19; D gene: NA; CDR3 protein: CASSIQGSGANVLTF; CDR3 DNA: TGTGCCAGTAGCATACAGGGTTCTGGGGCCAACGTCCTGACTTTC
clone size: NA; J gene: TRBJ2-7; V gene: TRBV6-1; D gene: TRBD2; CDR3 protein: CASSEAWVAGEQYF; CDR3 DNA: TGTGCCAGCAGTGAAGCGTGGGTAGCGGGCGAGCAGTACTTC
clone size: NA; J gene: TRBJ1-2; V gene: TRBV6-1; D gene: TRBD1; CDR3 protein: CASSDTTGGYGYTF; CDR3 DNA: TGTGCCAGCAGTGATACGACAGGGGGATATGGCTACACCTTC
clone size: NA; J gene: TRBJ2-1; V gene: TRBV29-1; D gene: TRBD2; CDR3 protein: CSVNDLAGHSSYNEQFF; CDR3 DNA: TGCAGCGTCAACGACCTAGCGGGCCACAGCTCCTACAATGAGCAGTTCTTC
clone size: NA; J gene: TRBJ1-2; V gene: TRBV6-4; D gene: TRBD1; CDR3 protein: CASSQPYRTGWWGYTF; CDR3 DNA: TGTGCCAGCAGTCAACCTTATCGGACAGGGTGGTGGGGCTACACCTTC
clone size: NA; J gene: TRBJ2-2; V gene: TRBV18; D gene: NA; CDR3 protein: CASSQAGNGELFF; CDR3 DNA: TGTGCCAGCTCACAGGCAGGGAACGGGGAGCTGTTTTTT
clone size: few; J gene: TRBJ2-5; V gene: TRBV10-1; D gene: NA; CDR3 protein: CASSEAGMETQYF; CDR3 DNA: TGCGCCAGCAGTGAGGCAGGGATGGAGACCCAGTACTTC
clone size: once; J gene: TRBJ1-3; V gene: TRBV28; D gene: NA; CDR3 protein: CASSLPQGPVSGNTIYF; CDR3 DNA: TGTGCCAGCAGTTTACCCCAGGGGCCGGTCTCTGGAAACACCATATATTTT
clone size: few; J gene: TRBJ1-4; V gene: TRBV6-5; D gene: TRBD1; CDR3 protein: CASSLISGGEKLFF; CDR3 DNA: TGTGCCAGCAGTCTCATATCAGGGGGGGAAAAACTGTTTTTT
clone size: NA; J gene: TRBJ2-5; V gene: TRBV12-3/TRBV12-4; D gene: TRBD1; CDR3 protein: CASNVQGAQTQYF; CDR3 DNA: TGTGCCAGCAACGTACAGGGGGCGCAGACCCAGTACTTC
clone size: NA; J gene: TRBJ2-1; V gene: TRBV6-5; D gene: TRBD2; CDR3 protein: CASSYSGLDYNEQFF; CDR3 DNA: TGTGCCAGCAGTTACTCGGGACTAGACTACAATGAGCAGTTCTTC
clone size: NA; J gene: TRBJ1-5; V gene: TRBV6-5; D gene: NA; CDR3 protein: CASSYSRVMHGQPQHF; CDR3 DNA: TGTGCCAGCAGTTACTCGAGGGTGATGCACGGTCAGCCCCAGCATTTT
clone size: NA; J gene: TRBJ1-2; V gene: TRBV5-7; D gene: NA; CDR3 protein: CASSPWSGGDGYTF; CDR3 DNA: TGTGCCAGCAGCCCCTGGTCAGGCGGGGATGGCTACACCTTC